These 8 T cell receptor beta chains were sequenced from one sample in a study of radiotherapy plus CTLA-4 blockade in lung cancer. Clones were sequenced by immunoSEQ multiplex PCR, and TCRdb holds only the in-frame ones, with some missing. Of tens of thousands of clones listed, roughly three quarters were seen once; the top ten hold over 8.5%. The sequencing here drew on peripheral blood, taken from a patient treated with radiotherapy plus ipilimumab. The source is a human donor with non-small cell lung cancer who had stable disease on radiotherapy plus ipilimumab.

The chain carries TRBV7-9 and TRBJ1-2; no firm D call. Germline V lookup: CDR1 SEHNR, CDR2 FQNEAQ (reference sequence). This CDR3 is built from 15 residues. Trimming removed 8 bases at V and 4 bases at J, with 20 bases between. The CDR3 spells CASGPDNRNTYGYTF. The CDR3 bases are TGTGCCAGCGGACCCGACAACCGGAATACCTATGGCTACACCTTC.

Written as DNA, the CDR3 is TGTGCCTGGAGTTTATCCGGGACAGGGTACACTGAAGCTTTCTTT. As protein: CAWSLSGTGYTEAFF. The chain is built from TRBV30 and TRBJ1-1, with 9 positions matching TRBD1. V lost 2 bases, J lost 3 bases, and 7 bases stayed unmatched. Germline assignment: CDR1 GTSNPN and CDR2 SVGIG (reference sequence). CDR3 length: 15 residues.

This chain connects TRBV6-6 to TRBJ2-1; TRBD2 might be the D (6 bases). The length of the CDR3 is 16 residues. CDR1 is MNHNY and CDR2 is SVGAGI in the germline V gene (reference sequence). Deletions cut 2 bases from V and 6 bases from J, with 17 bases between. The DNA of the CDR3 is TGTGCCAGCAGTTACCCCCGGGGGAGTCCAATCAATGAGCAGTTCTTC. This codes for CASSYPRGSPINEQFF.

This chain connects TRBV6-1 to TRBJ2-3, with 11 bases that match TRBD2. Trimming at V came to 7 bases and at J to 1 base, leaving 4 bases not matched to a gene. Looked up from germline, CDR1 is MNHNS and CDR2 is SASEGT. The CDR3 contains 15 residues. The CDR3 DNA is TGTGCCAGCATGGAACTAGCGGGGGGCACAGATACGCAGTATTTT. It yields the protein CASMELAGGTDTQYF.

V and J are TRBV11-2 and TRBJ1-6; D uncertain. Trimming removed 2 bases from V and 9 bases from J, with 11 bases in between. The CDR3 loop spans 14 amino acids. Germline values: CDR1 SGHAT, CDR2 FQNNGV. CDR3 DNA sequence: TGTGCCAGCAGCTTAAATACAGAAAGTTCACCCCTCCACTTT. Its protein product is CASSLNTESSPLHF.

The genes are TRBV4-1 and TRBJ2-3; no firm D call. Germline CDR1 MGHRA, CDR2 YSYEKL. Trimming left V 1 base short and J 2 bases short, with 10 bases between. The CDR3 is made up of 15 amino acids. As DNA, the CDR3 is TGCGCCAGCAGCCAAGGTAATGATTTCACAGATACGCAGTATTTT. Residues: CASSQGNDFTDTQYF.

This clone was observed a single time. This chain uses TRBV19 with TRBJ1-1, with D unresolved. The CDR3 runs to 14 residues. The V gene lost 3 bases and the J gene lost 5 bases, with 13 bases spanning the gap. CDR1 is LNHDA, CDR2 SQIVND, per germline (reference sequence). CDR3 sequence (DNA): TGTGCCAGTAGTATTGGGGATGTTAGAACTGAAGCTTTCTTT. It specifies CASSIGDVRTEAFF.

The rearrangement links TRBV5-1 to TRBJ1-5; 7 positions match TRBD1. The CDR3 consists of 15 residues. Trimming removed 2 bases from V and 0 bases from J; junction bases left unmatched: 2. Germline CDR1 is SGHRS and CDR2 is YFSETQ. The CDR3 DNA reads as TGCGCCAGCAGCTTACAGGGGCATAGCAATCAGCCCCAGCATTTT. Protein sequence: CASSLQGHSNQPQHF.